These 15 T cell receptor beta chains originate from one sample sequenced in a study of technical replicates of blood from a few donors. Sequenced by immunoSEQ multiplex PCR; TCRdb stores in-frame clones only, minus some. The table records tens of thousands of clones, 85% to 90% of them present only once. Source material: PBMCs. Receptors were obtained from a human donor in good health. Some clones in this sample may be carry-over from other donors' samples.

The chain links TRBV15 to TRBJ1-5; D is undetermined. Germline V gene data show CDR1 as LNHNV and CDR2 as YYDKDF (reference sequence). Trimming left V 4 bases short and J 3 bases short, with 13 bases between. The CDR3 covers 15 residues. This CDR3 is CATSTLQVLNQPQHF. CDR3 nucleotide sequence: TGTGCCACCAGCACCCTCCAGGTACTCAATCAGCCCCAGCATTTT.

The chain links TRBV7-9 to TRBJ1-3; 7 bases match TRBD1. V lost 3 bases to trimming and J lost 4 bases; unmatched junction nucleotides: 6. The germline V gene has CDR1 SEHNR and CDR2 FQNEAQ (reference sequence). The CDR3 runs 15 residues. This CDR3 is CASSFGTEFGNTIYF. The CDR3 nucleotides read TGTGCCAGCAGCTTTGGGACAGAATTCGGAAACACCATATATTTT.

The genes are TRBV6-1 and TRBJ1-4, with a tentative D call TRBD1 (5 bases). Germline V gives CDR1 MNHNS, CDR2 SASEGT. The CDR3 is made up of 13 amino acids. V gave up 10 bases and J gave up 8 bases, with 17 bases separating them. In DNA, the CDR3 is TGTGCCACTTCCCGGGGCCGGGAGGAAAAACTGTTTTTT. Encoded protein: CATSRGREEKLFF.

This chain links TRBV7-2 with TRBJ2-7; 7 bases are shared with TRBD1. The V segment lost 1 base and the J segment 2 bases; nucleotides outside the gene matches: 2. Germline lookup yields CDR1 SGHTA and CDR2 FQGNSA. The CDR3 spans 14 residues. Here the CDR3 DNA reads TGTGCCAGCAGCTTAGAACAGGGGCCCTACGAGCAGTACTTC. This gives the protein CASSLEQGPYEQYF.

The chain combines TRBV6-1 with TRBJ2-7; TRBD1 matches 8 bases. Germline V CDR1 and CDR2: MNHNS, SASEGT. V lost 4 bases, J lost 1 base, and 3 bases stayed unmatched. CDR3 length equals 14 residues. The DNA for the CDR3 is TGTGCCAGCAGTGTTTACAGGGGGTCCTACGAGCAGTACTTC. Residues: CASSVYRGSYEQYF.

The CDR3 loop reads CASSGLAGSYEQYF. The CDR3 DNA reads TGCGCCAGCAGCGGGTTAGCGGGGTCCTACGAGCAGTACTTC. The V call is TRBV4-1, the J call TRBJ2-7; 8 bases agree with TRBD2. The J segment lost 1 base and the V segment lost 5 bases, leaving 4 bases of the junction unmatched. Germline CDR1 MGHRA, CDR2 YSYEKL. This CDR3 has 14 residues.

The chain links TRBV19 to TRBJ1-6; a weak D match, TRBD1 (5 bases). CDR3 size: 13 residues. Germline V gene lookup returns CDR1 LNHDA and CDR2 SQIVND (reference sequence). V lost 7 bases and J 6 bases, leaving 10 bases between the germline ends. The CDR3 DNA sequence: TGTGCCAGTACGGACACCCTTAATTCACCCCTCCACTTT. It translates to CASTDTLNSPLHF.

The V and J genes are TRBV5-1 and TRBJ1-1, with 10 bases fitting TRBD1. The junction had 4 bases not matched to a gene; V was cut back by 2 bases and J by 3 bases. The CDR3 extends over 15 amino acids. CDR1 and CDR2 from the germline V gene are SGHRS and YFSETQ. CDR3 region: CASSFLGTGDTEAFF. CDR3 sequence (DNA): TGCGCCAGCAGCTTTCTTGGGACAGGGGACACTGAAGCTTTCTTT.

The table lists this clone with a count of one. In DNA, the CDR3 is TGTGCCAGCAGCCAAGGGGGCGTGGGGGATACGCAGTATTTT. Protein: CASSQGGVGDTQYF. This chain uses TRBV4-2 with TRBJ2-3; D might be TRBD1 (5 bases). The CDR3 is made up of 14 amino acids. With 1 base removed from V and 6 bases from J, the gap between germline ends came to 11 bases. The germline V gene has CDR1 LGHNA and CDR2 YNFKEQ.

The chain employs TRBV4-1 and TRBJ1-4, with 7 bases lining up with TRBD1. The V gene end was trimmed by 2 bases and the J gene end by 5 bases; junction bases not matched to a gene: 8. This CDR3 has 16 amino acids. Germline CDR1 MGHRA, CDR2 YSYEKL. CDR3 sequence reads: CASSQNTDRRNEKLFF. Written as DNA, the CDR3 is TGCGCCAGCAGCCAAAACACGGACAGGAGGAATGAAAAACTGTTTTTT.

This clone was observed a handful of times. Here the CDR3 DNA reads TGCGCCAGCACCCACCCCGGGAGGGGTATAGGGGCCAACGTCCTGACTTTC. Translated: CASTHPGRGIGANVLTF. This chain joins TRBV5-1 and TRBJ2-6; 8 bases match TRBD2. Losses at the gene ends were 6 bases for V and 4 bases for J; bases not matched to a gene: 12. This CDR3 spans 17 amino acids. The germline gives CDR1 SGHRS, CDR2 YFSETQ.

This clone was recorded once. The chain has TRBV7-9 and TRBJ1-2; D gene ambiguous. Germline lookup yields CDR1 SEHNR and CDR2 FQNEAQ (reference sequence). CDR3 size: 13 residues. The germline V and J ends were trimmed by 6 bases and 6 bases, with 14 bases remaining between them. The CDR3 spells CASSSPRGNGYTF. The DNA for the CDR3 is TGTGCCAGCAGTTCCCCTCGGGGTAATGGCTACACCTTC. Variable domain in full (rest from reference TRBV7-9 and TRBJ1-2): DTGVSQNPRHKITKRGQNVTFRCDPISEHNRLYWYRQTLGQGPEFLTYFQNEAQLEKSRLLSDRFSAERPKGSFSTLEIQRTEQGDSAMYLCASSSPRGNGYTFGSGTRLTVV.

This clone was seen a handful of times. This chain uses TRBV6-1 with TRBJ1-5; 12 nucleotides match TRBD1. After removal of 4 bases from V and 0 bases from J, the junction contained 4 bases not matched to a gene. This CDR3 has 17 residues. Germline V gives CDR1 MNHNS, CDR2 SASEGT. For the CDR3, the DNA is TGTGCCAGCAGTGGGGACAGGGGGCCCTATAGCAATCAGCCCCAGCATTTT. Its translation is CASSGDRGPYSNQPQHF.

The chain carries TRBV7-2 and TRBJ1-2, with 7 bases identical to TRBD1. The CDR3 is 14 residues long. Germline V gene sequence: CDR1 SGHTA, CDR2 FQGNSA. The J segment lost 2 bases and the V segment lost 5 bases, leaving 5 bases of the junction unmatched. In DNA, the CDR3 is TGTGCCAGCAGCCGGGGACAGCAAAACTATGGCTACACCTTC. It encodes CASSRGQQNYGYTF.

The chain is built from TRBV27 and TRBJ2-2; D not resolved. This CDR3 region has 12 residues. Looked up from germline, CDR1 is MNHEY and CDR2 is SMNVEV (reference sequence). V lost 1 base, J lost 6 bases, and 3 bases lay in between. CDR3 region: CASSLLSGELFF. DNA of the CDR3: TGTGCCAGCAGTTTATTATCCGGGGAGCTGTTTTTT.